The 26 T cell receptor beta chains below all came from one sample that was sequenced in a study of blood T cell repertoires in COVID-19. Method: immunoSEQ multiplex PCR; TCRdb's copy keeps in-frame clones and lacks some. The sample carries a few hundred thousand clones, roughly nine tenths recorded once. The specimen was peripheral blood. These receptors all come from a man aged 60 to 75 with acute or convalescent COVID-19.

The CDR3, as DNA: TGTGCCAGCAGTTACTCGCGGGGGAGGGGAATTCAGTACTTC. The encoded protein is CASSYSRGRGIQYF. J is TRBJ2-4 and V is TRBV6-5, with TRBD2 identical over 7 bases. The CDR3 has 14 residues. CDR1 and CDR2 (germline): MNHEY, SVGAGI. J lost 10 bases, V lost 0 bases, and 6 bases had no gene match.

The chain has TRBV29-1 and TRBJ2-5; a weak D match, TRBD1 (6 bases). V lost 4 bases and J lost 4, with 13 bases in between. The germline V gene encodes CDR1 SQVTM and CDR2 ANQGSEA. CDR3 length equals 13 residues. The CDR3 sequence is CSVGGQGSETQYF. The CDR3 nucleotides read TGCAGCGTTGGGGGGCAGGGGTCAGAGACCCAGTACTTC.

This sequence joins TRBV27 and TRBJ1-1, with D perhaps matching TRBD1 (6 bases). The CDR3 is 13 amino acids. Deletions cut 8 bases from V and 1 base from J, with 11 bases between. Germline assignment: CDR1 MNHEY and CDR2 SMNVEV (reference sequence). The CDR3 here is CASLWGPNTEAFF. Written as DNA, the CDR3 is TGTGCCAGCCTTTGGGGGCCGAACACTGAAGCTTTCTTT.

The chain recombines TRBV7-2 with TRBJ2-7; 12 bases line up with TRBD2. V lost 0 bases to trimming and J lost 2 bases; unmatched junction nucleotides: 11. The CDR3 runs 19 residues. The germline V gene encodes CDR1 SGHTA and CDR2 FQGNSA. The CDR3 sequence is CASSLAPTSGRPLTYEQYF. CDR3 DNA sequence: TGTGCCAGCAGCTTAGCGCCCACTAGCGGGAGGCCGTTAACCTACGAGCAGTACTTC. Variable domain in full (rest from reference TRBV7-2 and TRBJ2-7): GAGVSQSPSNKVTEKGKDVELRCDPISGHTALYWYRQSLGQGLEFLIYFQGNSAPDKSGLPSDRFSAERTGGSVSTLTIQRTQQEDSAVYLCASSLAPTSGRPLTYEQYFGPGTRLTVT.

The chain recombines TRBV9 with TRBJ2-7; TRBD2 agrees at 8 bases. With 0 bases clipped from V and 3 bases from J, the junction kept 11 bases outside the gene matches. CDR3 length: 17 residues. Per germline, CDR1 SGDLS and CDR2 YYNGEE. CDR3: CASSVGGSGLAGYEQYF. In nucleotides, the CDR3 is TGTGCCAGCAGCGTAGGGGGGTCCGGGCTAGCGGGCTACGAGCAGTACTTC.

The V gene is TRBV27, the J gene TRBJ1-5; D ambiguous. The length of the CDR3 is 13 residues. The germline CDR1 and CDR2 sequences are MNHEY and SMNVEV (reference sequence). Trimming took 0 bases from V and 5 from J, leaving 5 bases between them. CDR3 DNA: TGTGCCAGCAGTTTATCGGAGGATCAGCCCCAGCATTTT. Encoded protein: CASSLSEDQPQHF.

This chain connects TRBV3-1 (or the pseudogene TRBV3-2) to TRBJ1-4; tentative D call: TRBD1 (5 bases). Germline loops: CDR1 LGHDT, CDR2 YNNKEL (reference sequence). This CDR3 contains 15 residues. V was pared by 3 bases and J by 3 bases, with 11 bases between. For the CDR3, the DNA is TGTGCCAGCAGCCACGGGGGTAGTTCTAATGAAAAACTGTTTTTT. This encodes CASSHGGSSNEKLFF.

V and J are TRBV9 and TRBJ2-1; no definite D call. Germline V CDR1 and CDR2: SGDLS, YYNGEE. The CDR3 spans 14 residues. The ends were cut back, 0 bases at V and 4 bases at J, with 8 bases in the middle. CDR3 sequence (DNA): TGTGCCAGCAGCGTAGACCTGCTATACAATGAGCAGTTCTTC. As protein: CASSVDLLYNEQFF. The full variable domain, with the rest looked up from reference TRBV9 and TRBJ2-1, is DSGVTQTPKHLITATGQRVTLRCSPRSGDLSVYWYQQSLDQGLQFLIQYYNGEERAKGNILERFSAQQFPDLHSELNLSSLELGDSALYFCASSVDLLYNEQFFGPGTRLTVL.

This clone was observed a single time. This chain connects TRBV28 to TRBJ2-1; TRBD2 might be the D (5 bases). The CDR3 contains 14 residues. Germline V gene data show CDR1 as MDHEN and CDR2 as SYDVKM. Deletions cut 3 bases from V and 3 bases from J, with 9 bases between. The CDR3 loop is CASSFSGVYNEQFF. CDR3 in DNA: TGTGCCAGCAGTTTCAGCGGTGTCTACAATGAGCAGTTCTTC.

This clone was recorded a few times. This chain links TRBV19 with TRBJ2-5; 9 positions match TRBD1. The CDR3 is 13 amino acids. The V segment lost 10 bases and the J segment 4 bases; nucleotides outside the gene matches: 7. Germline CDR1 LNHDA, CDR2 SQIVND (reference sequence). The CDR3 reads CATEQGAGETQYF. CDR3 nucleotides: TGTGCCACCGAACAGGGGGCGGGAGAGACCCAGTACTTC.

The V call is TRBV2, the J call TRBJ2-3; 8 nucleotides line up with TRBD2. With V trimmed by 10 bases and J by 1 base, 16 bases remained unmatched. Per germline, CDR1 SNHLY and CDR2 FYNNEI. The CDR3 consists of 17 residues. The CDR3 nucleotides read TGTGCCACCAGGGACGGGAGGGCCTTTCGCGGCACAGATACGCAGTATTTT. Residues: CATRDGRAFRGTDTQYF. Based on the CDR3 plus reference TRBV2 and TRBJ2-3, the full variable domain is EPEVTQTPSHQVTQMGQEVILRCVPISNHLYFYWYRQILGQKVEFLVSFYNNEISEKSEIFDDQFSVERPDGSNFTLKIRSTKLEDSAMYFCATRDGRAFRGTDTQYFGPGTRLTVL.

This clone was detected only once. The chain joins TRBV5-4 to TRBJ1-4; 7 bases agree with TRBD1. In germline, CDR1 is SGHNT, CDR2 YYREEE (reference sequence). V lost 0 bases, J lost 8 bases, and 10 bases stayed unmatched. The CDR3 loop spans 16 amino acids. Written as DNA, the CDR3 is TGTGCCAGCAGCTTGGATCCCGGGACAGCGCTAGAAAAACTGTTTTTT. Its translation: CASSLDPGTALEKLFF.

The chain combines TRBV2 with TRBJ2-7; 11 bases map to TRBD1. The CDR3 totals 15 residues. The germline V gene has CDR1 SNHLY and CDR2 FYNNEI. V gave up 8 bases and J gave up 2 bases; unmatched junction bases: 8. The CDR3 region has the DNA TGTGCCAGCTTCCTTAAGGGACAGGGGGCCTACGAGCAGTACTTC. Protein: CASFLKGQGAYEQYF.

V is TRBV9 and J is TRBJ2-1; TRBD1 is a possible D gene (5 bases). The CDR3 contains 14 residues. The V gene's germline CDR1 is SGDLS and CDR2 YYNGEE. V was cut by 0 bases and J by 7 bases, with 11 bases left in between. DNA for the CDR3: TGTGCCAGCAGCGTAGATCAGGGAAGGAATGAGCAGTTCTTC. Amino acids: CASSVDQGRNEQFF. Drawing the rest from reference TRBV9 and TRBJ2-1, the complete variable domain is DSGVTQTPKHLITATGQRVTLRCSPRSGDLSVYWYQQSLDQGLQFLIQYYNGEERAKGNILERFSAQQFPDLHSELNLSSLELGDSALYFCASSVDQGRNEQFFGPGTRLTVL.

This chain uses TRBV6-2 or TRBV6-3 with TRBJ1-5; D gene unclear. The CDR3 contains 14 residues. Trimming cost V 6 bases and J 9 bases, with 18 bases left between them. Germline V gene data show CDR1 as MNHEY and CDR2 as SVGEGT. The CDR3, as DNA: TGTGCCAGCAGCTCGGGAGCTCTTAGCCCGCCCCAGCATTTT. This sequence encodes CASSSGALSPPQHF.

This clone has a handful of counts. The chain couples TRBV3-1 (or the pseudogene TRBV3-2) to TRBJ1-2; 8 nucleotides line up with TRBD1. Trimming removed 4 bases from V and 3 bases from J; junction bases left unmatched: 10. Germline V lookup: CDR1 LGHDT, CDR2 YNNKEL (reference sequence). The CDR3 is 16 amino acids. DNA of the CDR3: TGTGCCAGCAGCCCAAGGGGACAGGTGATTTACTATGGCTACACCTTC. As protein: CASSPRGQVIYYGYTF.

This clone was seen a handful of times. The chain combines TRBV7-2 with TRBJ1-4; D gene ambiguous. V was pared by 5 bases and J by 0 bases, with 7 bases between. Looked up from germline, CDR1 is SGHTA and CDR2 is FQGNSA. The CDR3 consists of 14 residues. The CDR3 DNA is TGTGCCAGCAGCGAGCACGCAACTAATGAAAAACTGTTTTTT. It translates to CASSEHATNEKLFF. The full variable domain, in which reference TRBV7-2 and TRBJ1-4 provide the parts outside the CDR3, is GAGVSQSPSNKVTEKGKDVELRCDPISGHTALYWYRQSLGQGLEFLIYFQGNSAPDKSGLPSDRFSAERTGGSVSTLTIQRTQQEDSAVYLCASSEHATNEKLFFGSGTQLSVL.

For this clone: This CDR3 is also generated by other DNA sequences in the sample. This chain connects TRBV6-6 to TRBJ1-5; tentatively, D is TRBD1 (6 bases). The germline gives CDR1 MNHNY, CDR2 SVGAGI (reference sequence). V gave up 7 bases and J gave up 3 bases, with 19 bases separating them. CDR3 size: 16 residues. CDR3 nucleotides: TGTGCCAGCAATTCCCCGGGGCAGGGGATCAATCAGCCCCAGCATTTT. It is translated as CASNSPGQGINQPQHF.

The chain recombines TRBV5-1 with TRBJ1-2; D unclear. Germline V gene lookup returns CDR1 SGHRS and CDR2 YFSETQ. V dropped 0 bases and J dropped 0 bases, with 9 bases sitting between them. The CDR3 loop spans 15 amino acids. As DNA, the CDR3 is TGCGCCAGCAGCTTGGGAGCTACAGCTAACTATGGCTACACCTTC. Translating gives CASSLGATANYGYTF.

The J gene is TRBJ1-1, the V gene TRBV15, with TRBD1 identical over 7 bases. With 8 bases clipped from V and 5 bases from J, the junction kept 8 bases outside the gene matches. The CDR3 length is 13 residues. CDR1 and CDR2 from the germline V gene are LNHNV and YYDKDF (reference sequence). The CDR3 is CATGIYRGTEAFF. The CDR3 DNA reads TGTGCCACCGGTATCTACAGGGGAACTGAAGCTTTCTTT.

The chain recombines TRBV20-1 with TRBJ2-3; 16 bases fit TRBD2. J gave up 11 bases and V 6 bases, and 8 bases lay outside the gene matches. Looked up from germline, CDR1 is DFQATT and CDR2 is SNEGSKA (reference sequence). The CDR3 extends over 14 amino acids. In DNA form, the CDR3 reads TGCAGTGCCAGTGGGACTAGCGGGAGGGCGGGGCAGTATTTT. Its translation: CSASGTSGRAGQYF.

The gene calls are TRBV30 and TRBJ1-2; 11 bases match TRBD1. Germline V gene lookup returns CDR1 GTSNPN and CDR2 SVGIG (reference sequence). Germline trimming cut 7 bases from V and 8 bases from J; bases unmatched to any gene: 12. The CDR3 is made up of 14 amino acids. In nucleotides, the CDR3 is TGTGCCTCCACCGGGACAGGGGGATCGTCCGGCTACACCTTC. Protein: CASTGTGGSSGYTF.

This chain connects TRBV3-1 (or the pseudogene TRBV3-2) to TRBJ1-4, with a tentative D call TRBD1 (5 bases). V was trimmed by 4 bases and J by 8 bases, leaving 17 bases between them. Per the germline V gene, CDR1 is LGHDT and CDR2 is YNNKEL (reference sequence). CDR3 length: 15 residues. CDR3 nucleotide sequence: TGTGCCAGCAGCCCCCCTGCTGCGGGGCGAGAAAAACTGTTTTTT. Its protein product is CASSPPAAGREKLFF.

The chain uses TRBV28 and TRBJ1-2; no reliable D call. CDR3 length: 14 amino acids. CDR1 is MDHEN, CDR2 SYDVKM, per germline. V was clipped by 11 bases and J by 4 bases, with 20 bases between them. The CDR3 bases are TGTGCCTCCCTCCAACAACCAGAGGTCTATGGCTACACCTTC. Amino acid sequence: CASLQQPEVYGYTF.

Comment on this clone: At one of its ends the junction is not consistent with the germline gene, which may arise from a read error. The chain uses TRBV28 and TRBJ1-1, with a weak D call TRBD1 (5 bases). There are 14 residues in the CDR3. Germline loops: CDR1 MDHEN, CDR2 SYDVKM. The CDR3 spells CASSLGFQGTEVFF. CDR3 nucleotide sequence: TGTGCCAGCAGTTTAGGGTTTCAGGGCACTGAAGTTTTCTTT.

This chain links TRBV4-3 with TRBJ2-1, with 10 bases identical to TRBD2. Germline CDR1 and CDR2: LGHNA and YSLEER. There are 16 residues in the CDR3. V was pared by 1 base and J by 4 bases, with 4 bases of the junction left unmatched. The chain's CDR3 is CASSQGQGLAYNEQFF. Here the CDR3 DNA reads TGCGCCAGCAGCCAAGGTCAGGGACTAGCGTACAATGAGCAGTTCTTC.